The 7 T cell receptor beta chains presented below share a single source sample, sequenced in a study of blood T cell repertoires in COVID-19. Profiled with immunoSEQ multiplex PCR; TCRdb holds only in-frame clones, not every one. The sample shows tens of thousands of clones, 86% of them seen only once. The material sequenced was peripheral blood. These receptors originate from a man between 50 and 59 years old with active or convalescent COVID-19.

The chain employs TRBV19 and TRBJ2-7; D may be TRBD1 (6 bases). V was shortened by 3 bases and J by 4 bases, with 16 bases between the two germline ends. The CDR3 sequence is 15 residues long. From germline, CDR1 is LNHDA and CDR2 SQIVND (reference sequence). CDR3 in amino acids: CASSISLGATYEQYF. In DNA form, the CDR3 reads TGTGCCAGTAGTATCAGTCTGGGGGCGACGTACGAGCAGTACTTC.

The chain links TRBV24-1 to TRBJ2-3; no clear D gene. The CDR3 is made up of 15 amino acids. The ends were cut back, 0 bases at V and 4 bases at J, with 10 bases in the middle. Germline V gives CDR1 KGHDR, CDR2 SFDVKD. The CDR3 reads CATSDLDWASDTQYF. CDR3 sequence (DNA): TGTGCCACCAGTGATTTGGATTGGGCGTCAGATACGCAGTATTTT.

This rearrangement joins TRBV5-1 to TRBJ1-1; TRBD1 aligns across 9 bases. CDR1 and CDR2 from the germline V gene are SGHRS and YFSETQ. The CDR3 has 17 amino acids. With 0 bases clipped from V and 2 bases from J, the junction kept 8 bases outside the gene matches. CDR3 sequence reads: CASSLAGTGGYNTEAFF. The DNA for the CDR3 is TGCGCCAGCAGCTTGGCTGGTACAGGGGGCTATAACACTGAAGCTTTCTTT.

The CDR3 is CASATSTRGRVGTQYF. The CDR3 nucleotides read TGTGCCAGCGCGACATCGACCAGGGGGCGCGTGGGGACCCAGTACTTC. V and J are TRBV6-6 and TRBJ2-5, with TRBD1 identical over 8 bases. Germline CDR1 is MNHNY and CDR2 is SVGAGI (reference sequence). V gave up 8 bases and J gave up 7 bases; unmatched junction bases: 18. This CDR3 is built from 16 residues.

This chain's CDR3 is CASSKDINEKLFF. The DNA for the CDR3 is TGTGCCAGCAGTAAGGACATAAATGAAAAACTGTTTTTT. V gene TRBV12-3 or TRBV12-4 combines with J gene TRBJ1-4; a possible D gene is TRBD1 (5 bases). The germline V and J ends were trimmed by 5 bases and 5 bases, with 9 bases remaining between them. The length of the CDR3 is 13 residues.

The rearrangement uses TRBV4-1 and TRBJ2-7; 14 bases line up with TRBD2. Germline V gene sequence: CDR1 MGHRA, CDR2 YSYEKL. The trim removed 4 bases at V and 5 bases at J, leaving 10 bases unmatched. The CDR3 covers 17 residues. CDR3 protein: CASSRGLAGGVIDEQYF. CDR3 DNA: TGCGCCAGCAGCCGCGGACTAGCGGGAGGCGTAATCGACGAGCAGTACTTC.

The gene calls are TRBV6-6 and TRBJ1-1; TRBD1 aligns across 9 bases. Trimming at V came to 2 bases and at J to 10 bases, leaving 5 bases not matched to a gene. This CDR3 has 13 residues. From germline, CDR1 is MNHNY and CDR2 SVGAGI (reference sequence). CDR3 loop: CASSYGQQGAAFF. The CDR3 bases are TGTGCCAGCAGTTACGGGCAACAGGGGGCAGCTTTCTTT.